This note documents a single TCR beta chain sequence. Its antigen remains unidentified. The data derive from a study of identical twins. Whole-study results and caveats: Cross-sectional statistical analysis, not tracking of the same donors, underpinned the conclusions. Out-of-frame alpha sequences common to twins exhibited an excess of low generation probability.

TCRdb analysed the 5' RACE reads with MiXCR anew, one entry per CDR3 protein. The sample includes some 900,000 distinct CDR3 sequences, about 12% seen only once; the top ten take around 1.6%. Between the trimmed V and J ends, which lost 5 bases and 3 bases, there was a span of 8 bases. The CDR3 length is 12 residues. In addition, the sample was reused for a study of yellow fever vaccine responses in identical twins.

This chain uses TRBV12-3 or TRBV12-4 with TRBJ2-7, with D perhaps matching TRBD1 (5 bases). The source of this sequence is a woman younger than 30 in good health. Sequencing input: PBMCs. CDR3 amino acids: CASSPTVYEQYF. The CDR3, as DNA: TGTGCCAGCAGTCCGACAGTCTACGAGCAGTACTTC.